This T cell receptor beta chain was sequenced for a study of T cell responses to AZD1222 COVID-19 vaccine. Points from the study as a whole: White British ancestry dominated among donors, who included more females, and clonal diversity was possibly underestimated.

Germline V gives CDR1 DFQATT, CDR2 SNEGSKA (reference sequence). V was clipped by 5 bases and J by 6 bases, with 7 bases between them. This CDR3 comprises 10 residues. As regards this clone: Its antigen is not identified.

The assay was immunoSEQ multiplex PCR, and TCRdb's table has in-frame clones only and misses some. The profile shows about 150,000 clones, 75% to 95% of them singletons. The sample in question was peripheral blood, obtained on day 0 of MenACWY control vaccination. This TCR came from an adult in good health. The chain employs TRBV20-1 and TRBJ1-1; unclear D gene. The CDR3 loop is CSAVQSEAFF. The DNA of the CDR3 is TGCAGTGCTGTCCAATCTGAAGCTTTCTTT.